This TCR beta chain was captured by sequencing in a study of vaccination effects on CD4 cells after COVID-19. Repertoires were generated with immunoSEQ multiplex PCR, while TCRdb's copy carries only in-frame clones and drops some. The table shows tens of thousands of clones, with just under 80% occurring only once. Worth noting for this clone: Its antigen is unknown.

CDR1 is SEHNR and CDR2 is FQNEAQ in the germline V gene (reference sequence). The CDR3 extends over 16 amino acids. V gave up 10 bases and J gave up 0 bases, with 20 bases separating them. Expansion with viral peptide pools was applied to antigen-specific CD4+ T cells by the ViraFEST assay prior to sequencing. Following a roughly 9-day culture, CD4+ T cells were purified. All vaccine recipients tested negative for nucleocapsid antibodies and had never contracted SARS-CoV-2 infection. This receptor was obtained from a human donor who received a COVID-19 vaccine. This chain uses TRBV7-9 with TRBJ2-3, with D perhaps TRBD2 (5 bases). The starting material was CD4+ T cells from PBMCs cultured with HCoV-OC43 spike peptides, obtained before COVID-19 vaccination. Subset indicated: HCoV-OC43 spike overlapping peptide pool stimulation. The CDR3 here is CAIAPHRGRSTDTQYF. The DNA for the CDR3 is TGTGCCATCGCCCCCCATAGAGGGAGAAGCACAGATACGCAGTATTTT. Complete variable domain (other parts from reference TRBV7-9 and TRBJ2-3): DTGVSQNPRHKITKRGQNVTFRCDPISEHNRLYWYRQTLGQGPEFLTYFQNEAQLEKSRLLSDRFSAERPKGSFSTLEIQRTEQGDSAMYLCAIAPHRGRSTDTQYFGPGTRLTVL.